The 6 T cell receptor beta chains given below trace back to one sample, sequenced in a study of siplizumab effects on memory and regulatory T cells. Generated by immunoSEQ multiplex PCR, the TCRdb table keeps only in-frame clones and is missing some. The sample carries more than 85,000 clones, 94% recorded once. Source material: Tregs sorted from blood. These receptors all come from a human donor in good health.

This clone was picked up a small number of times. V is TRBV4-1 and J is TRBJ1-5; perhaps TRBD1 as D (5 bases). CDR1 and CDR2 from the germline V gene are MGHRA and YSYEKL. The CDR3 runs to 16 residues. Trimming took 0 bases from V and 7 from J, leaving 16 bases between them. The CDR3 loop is CASSQEAGRVLQPQHF. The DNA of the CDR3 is TGCGCCAGCAGCCAAGAGGCAGGGAGAGTATTGCAGCCCCAGCATTTT.

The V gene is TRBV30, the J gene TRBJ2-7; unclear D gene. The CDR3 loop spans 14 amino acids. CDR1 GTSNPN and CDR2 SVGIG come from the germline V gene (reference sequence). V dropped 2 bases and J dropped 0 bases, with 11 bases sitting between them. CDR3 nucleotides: TGTGCCTGGAGTTCTCCGATGAGCTCCTACGAGCAGTACTTC. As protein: CAWSSPMSSYEQYF.

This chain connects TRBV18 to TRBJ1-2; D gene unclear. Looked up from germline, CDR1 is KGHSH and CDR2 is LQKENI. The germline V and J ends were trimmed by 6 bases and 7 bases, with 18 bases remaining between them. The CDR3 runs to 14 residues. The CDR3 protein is CASSQSSEWSGYTF. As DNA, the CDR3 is TGTGCCAGCTCTCAATCTTCGGAGTGGTCTGGCTACACCTTC.

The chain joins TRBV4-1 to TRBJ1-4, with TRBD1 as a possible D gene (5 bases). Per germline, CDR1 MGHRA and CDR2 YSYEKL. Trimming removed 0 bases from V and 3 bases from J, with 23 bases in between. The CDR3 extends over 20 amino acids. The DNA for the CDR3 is TGCGCCAGCAGCCAAGATCCGCGGGGCAGTCTTAGTGCGGCTAATGAAAAACTGTTTTTT. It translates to CASSQDPRGSLSAANEKLFF.

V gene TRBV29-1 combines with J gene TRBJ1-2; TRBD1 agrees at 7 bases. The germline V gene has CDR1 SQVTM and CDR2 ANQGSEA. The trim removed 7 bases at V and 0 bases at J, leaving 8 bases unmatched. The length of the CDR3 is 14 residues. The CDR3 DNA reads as TGCAGCGCGATAGACAGGGATCCTAACTATGGCTACACCTTC. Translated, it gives CSAIDRDPNYGYTF.

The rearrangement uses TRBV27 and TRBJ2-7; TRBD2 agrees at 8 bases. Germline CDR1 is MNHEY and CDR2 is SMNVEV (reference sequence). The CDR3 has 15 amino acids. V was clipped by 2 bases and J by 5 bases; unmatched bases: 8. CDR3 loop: CASSLRAGGSNEQYF. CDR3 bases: TGTGCCAGCAGTTTACGGGCGGGAGGATCGAACGAGCAGTACTTC.